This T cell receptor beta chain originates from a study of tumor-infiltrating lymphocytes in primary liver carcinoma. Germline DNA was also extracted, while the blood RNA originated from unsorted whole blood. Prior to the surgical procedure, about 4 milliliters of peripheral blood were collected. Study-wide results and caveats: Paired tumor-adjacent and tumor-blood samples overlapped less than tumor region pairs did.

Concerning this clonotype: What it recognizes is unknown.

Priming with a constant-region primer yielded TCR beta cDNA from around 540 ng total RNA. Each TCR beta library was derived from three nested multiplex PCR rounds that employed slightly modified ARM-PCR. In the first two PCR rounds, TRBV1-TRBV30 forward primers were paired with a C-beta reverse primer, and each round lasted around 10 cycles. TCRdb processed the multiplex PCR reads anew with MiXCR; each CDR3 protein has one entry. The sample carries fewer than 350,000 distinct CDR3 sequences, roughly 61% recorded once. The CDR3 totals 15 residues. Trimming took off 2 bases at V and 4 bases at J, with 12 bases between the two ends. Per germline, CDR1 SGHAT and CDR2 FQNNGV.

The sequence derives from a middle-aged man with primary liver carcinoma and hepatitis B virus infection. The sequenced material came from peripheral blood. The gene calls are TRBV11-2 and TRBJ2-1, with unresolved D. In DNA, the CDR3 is TGTGCCAGCAGCTTAACGGACCAACAGTACAATGAGCAGTTCTTC. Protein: CASSLTDQQYNEQFF.